This TCR beta chain was recorded in a study of blood T cell repertoires in COVID-19. Overall study: The cDNA or gDNA used as material had been derived from T cells, B-cell-depleted T cells, or PBMCs.

This table comes from immunoSEQ multiplex PCR, and its TCRdb copy is limited to in-frame clones, with some not included. The table shows about 170,000 clones, with about 89% occurring only once. Membership in each cohort depended on participant-reported clinical history. The germline V gene has CDR1 LNHNV and CDR2 YYDKDF (reference sequence). The ends were cut back, 4 bases at V and 6 bases at J, with 6 bases in the middle. This CDR3 has 12 residues. The TCR comes from a woman aged 18-29 years who had recovered from COVID-19. Sample: PBMCs or T cells enriched from blood (not recorded which). V and J are TRBV15 and TRBJ2-2; D is unclear. The CDR3 reads CATSTGPGELFF. The CDR3 nucleotides read TGTGCCACCAGCACAGGTCCCGGGGAGCTGTTTTTT. Supplemented by reference TRBV15 and TRBJ2-2, the full variable domain reads DAMVIQNPRYQVTQFGKPVTLSCSQTLNHNVMYWYQQKSSQAPKLLFHYYDKDFNNEADTPDNFQSRRPNTSFCFLDIRSPGLGDTAMYLCATSTGPGELFFGEGSRLTVL.